Following are 5 T cell receptor beta chains from one sample sequenced in a study of T cell responses to AZD1222 COVID-19 vaccine. TCRdb's table, derived via immunoSEQ multiplex PCR, lists solely in-frame clones and lacks some. The table includes approximately 150,000 clones, 85% to 90% detected once. This sample comprised peripheral blood, obtained on day 0 of AZD1222 vaccination. The receptors stem from an adult in good health.

The V call is TRBV6-1, the J call TRBJ2-1, with TRBD2 as a possible D gene (6 bases). The CDR3 extends over 16 amino acids. Trimming removed 1 base at V and 5 bases at J, with 15 bases between. CDR1 MNHNS and CDR2 SASEGT come from the germline V gene. The CDR3 spells CASSEEWDGGDNEQFF. The DNA of the CDR3 is TGTGCCAGCAGTGAAGAATGGGACGGAGGGGACAATGAGCAGTTCTTC.

V usage is TRBV19 and J usage is TRBJ1-4, with D perhaps matching TRBD1 (6 bases). V was cut by 8 bases and J by 4 bases, with 11 bases left in between. Per the germline V gene, CDR1 is LNHDA and CDR2 is SQIVND (reference sequence). There are 13 residues in the CDR3. CDR3 DNA: TGTGCCAGTCATCAGGGGCGTAATGAAAAACTGTTTTTT. Protein product: CASHQGRNEKLFF.

The chain links TRBV19 to TRBJ1-2; 7 bases align to TRBD1. The J segment lost 1 base and the V segment lost 4 bases, leaving 3 bases of the junction unmatched. There are 14 residues in the CDR3. From germline, CDR1 is LNHDA and CDR2 SQIVND (reference sequence). The CDR3 is CASSTRQGNYGYTF. CDR3 coding DNA: TGTGCCAGTAGTACCCGACAGGGTAACTATGGCTACACCTTC.

The V and J genes are TRBV14 and TRBJ2-1; D gene uncertain. V was clipped by 4 bases and J by 7 bases, with 5 bases between them. Per germline, CDR1 SGHDN and CDR2 FVKESK. This CDR3 has 11 residues. This CDR3 reads CASSPMNEQFF. The CDR3 nucleotides read TGTGCCAGCAGCCCAATGAATGAGCAGTTCTTC.

A remark on this clone: In the same sample, other DNA sequences code for this CDR3. The chain carries TRBV28 and TRBJ1-1, with unresolved D. Germline V gene lookup returns CDR1 MDHEN and CDR2 SYDVKM. The CDR3 sequence is 11 residues long. Trimming stripped 5 bases from V and 1 base from J, with 2 bases between. CDR3 amino acids: CASSRNTEAFF. For the CDR3, the DNA is TGTGCCAGCAGTCGGAACACTGAAGCTTTCTTT.